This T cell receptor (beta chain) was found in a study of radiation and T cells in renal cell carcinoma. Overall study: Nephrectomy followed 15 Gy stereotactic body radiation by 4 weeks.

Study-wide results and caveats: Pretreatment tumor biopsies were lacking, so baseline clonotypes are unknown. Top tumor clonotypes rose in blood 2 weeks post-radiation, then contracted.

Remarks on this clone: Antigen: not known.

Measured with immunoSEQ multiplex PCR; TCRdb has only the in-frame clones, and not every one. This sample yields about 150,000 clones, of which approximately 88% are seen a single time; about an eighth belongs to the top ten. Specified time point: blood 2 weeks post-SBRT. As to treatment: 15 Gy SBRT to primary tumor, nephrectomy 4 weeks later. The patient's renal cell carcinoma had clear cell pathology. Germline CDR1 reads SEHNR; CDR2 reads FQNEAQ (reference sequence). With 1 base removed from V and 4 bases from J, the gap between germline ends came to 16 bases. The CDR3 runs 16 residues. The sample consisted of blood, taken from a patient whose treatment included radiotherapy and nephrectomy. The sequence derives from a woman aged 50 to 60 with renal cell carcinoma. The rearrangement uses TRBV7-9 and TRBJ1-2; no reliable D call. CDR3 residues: CASSLEAGLVSYGYTF. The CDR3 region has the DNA TGTGCCAGCAGCTTAGAGGCCGGGTTAGTCAGCTATGGCTACACCTTC.